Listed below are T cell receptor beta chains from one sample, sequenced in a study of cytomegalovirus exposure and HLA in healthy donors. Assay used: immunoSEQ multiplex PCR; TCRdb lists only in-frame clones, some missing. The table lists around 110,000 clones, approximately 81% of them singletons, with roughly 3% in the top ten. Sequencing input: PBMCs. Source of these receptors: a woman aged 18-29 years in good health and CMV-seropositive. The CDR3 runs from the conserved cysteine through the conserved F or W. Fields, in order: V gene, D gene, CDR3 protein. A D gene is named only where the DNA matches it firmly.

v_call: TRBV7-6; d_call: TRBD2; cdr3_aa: CASSLGLAGTDTQYF
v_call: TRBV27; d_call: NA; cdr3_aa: CASSFSAMGNQPQHF
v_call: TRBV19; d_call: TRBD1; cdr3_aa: CASRTDRGVNQPQHF
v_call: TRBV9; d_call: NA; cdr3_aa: CASSYSTGVGTEAFF
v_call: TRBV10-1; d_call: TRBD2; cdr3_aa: CASSGGRAAGELFF
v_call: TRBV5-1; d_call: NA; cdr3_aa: CASDSGGSGANVLTF
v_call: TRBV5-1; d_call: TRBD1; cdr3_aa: CASSLDGQGVNEQFF
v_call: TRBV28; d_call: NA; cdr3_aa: CASSSLRGWNEQFF
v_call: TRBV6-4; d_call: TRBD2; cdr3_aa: CASSRAAGVGETQYF
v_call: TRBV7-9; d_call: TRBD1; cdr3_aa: CASSLGGTGWQSGGVTQYF
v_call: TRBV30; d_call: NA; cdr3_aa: CAWTHRAAHEQYF
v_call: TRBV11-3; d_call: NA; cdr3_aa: CASSLVRSTYEQYF
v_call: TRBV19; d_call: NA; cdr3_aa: CASSIHLPAGYTGELFF
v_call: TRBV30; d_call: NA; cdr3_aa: CAWRGRRSGNTIYF
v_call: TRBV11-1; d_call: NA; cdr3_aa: CASSLNQDQPQHF
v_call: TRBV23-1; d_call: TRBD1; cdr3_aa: CASSTGGKGGYTF
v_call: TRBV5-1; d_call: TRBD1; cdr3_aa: CASSTSQGARTEAFF
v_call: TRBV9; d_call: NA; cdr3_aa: CASSVVQGRGEQYF
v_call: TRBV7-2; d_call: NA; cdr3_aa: CASSFITDTEAFF
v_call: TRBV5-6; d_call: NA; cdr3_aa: CASSPSVGEQFF
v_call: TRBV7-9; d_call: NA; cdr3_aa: CASSLKGGTEAFF
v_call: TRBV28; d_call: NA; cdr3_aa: CASSSLLGVSYEQYF
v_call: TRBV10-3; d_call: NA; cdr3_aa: CAISESTGRGTYEQYF
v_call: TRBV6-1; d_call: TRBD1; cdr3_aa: CASSATGGENGYTF
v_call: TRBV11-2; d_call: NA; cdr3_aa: CASSPSSYNEQFF
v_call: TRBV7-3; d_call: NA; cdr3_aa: CASSDPGEPEAFF